One sample yielded the 3 T cell receptor beta chains listed below, sequenced in a study of control samples from healthy donors and cancer patients (dated by TCRdb to the early 2020s). Libraries were built with the immunoSEQ multiplex PCR assay. The immuneACCESS repertoire file appears here via TCRdb, limited to in-frame rearrangements. These files lack a portion of the clones; in checked studies, under half of the deficit traces to unresolved V genes, and the cause of the others is not known. The sample table contains roughly 83,000 clones; only one count was recorded for roughly 86% of them. Around 9.5% of the sample comes from the top ten. The sample consisted of blood. Every receptor here comes from a woman between 55 and 75 years old in good health.

This clone was detected only once. This chain connects TRBV29-1 to TRBJ2-7; possible D gene TRBD2, 6 bases. The V end was cut by 4 bases, the J end by 0 bases, with 7 bases between. Per germline, CDR1 SQVTM and CDR2 ANQGSEA. This CDR3 spans 12 amino acids. The CDR3 is CSVGSGSYEQYF. Written as DNA, the CDR3 is TGCAGCGTTGGTAGCGGCTCCTACGAGCAGTACTTC.

The V and J genes are TRBV5-1 and TRBJ1-1; D remains ambiguous. Germline CDR1 reads SGHRS; CDR2 reads YFSETQ. This CDR3 spans 17 amino acids. V was shortened by 0 bases and J by 0 bases, with 15 bases between the two germline ends. This chain's CDR3 is CASSLGTTGGMNTEAFF. The DNA for the CDR3 is TGCGCCAGCAGCTTGGGGACCACGGGCGGAATGAACACTGAAGCTTTCTTT.

The V call is TRBV28, the J call TRBJ2-3; 8 bases agree with TRBD2. CDR1 is MDHEN, CDR2 SYDVKM, per germline. This CDR3 has 16 residues. Losses at the gene ends were 6 bases for V and 3 bases for J; bases not matched to a gene: 11. This chain's CDR3 is CASSQPGGAGTDTQYF. The CDR3 DNA reads TGTGCCAGCAGCCAACCGGGGGGGGCGGGGACAGATACGCAGTATTTT.